Listed below are T cell receptor beta chains from one sample, sequenced in a study of technical replicates of blood from a few donors. Here immunoSEQ multiplex PCR was the method, and the copy in TCRdb shows in-frame clones only, minus some. This sample carries 95,000 or so clones, roughly 95% of them seen once, and the ten largest clones take about 0.37%. Sequenced: T cells isolated from PBMCs. The receptors stem from a human donor in good health. Both conserved end residues are part of each CDR3. A D gene is named only where the DNA matches it firmly. Rows give clone size only sometimes, using once, few, many, or a class for an expanded clone.

size	V	J	D	DNA	CDR3
NA	TRBV9	TRBJ1-2	TRBD1	TGTGCCAGCAGCGTAGACAGGGGATATGGCTACACCTTC	CASSVDRGYGYTF
NA	TRBV27	TRBJ1-1	NA	TGTGCCAGCAGTTCCGCGCTCCCCGGGTTGAACACTGAAGCTTTCTTT	CASSSALPGLNTEAFF
once	TRBV5-8	TRBJ2-7	TRBD1	TGTGCCAGCAGCATAGGGGACAGCTCCTACGAGCAGTACTTC	CASSIGDSSYEQYF
NA	TRBV4-1	TRBJ1-1	NA	TGCGCCAGCAGCCAAGTCGGGACATCAACTGAAGCTTTCTTT	CASSQVGTSTEAFF
NA	TRBV27	TRBJ1-1	NA	TGTGCCAGCATCCTTAAAGAGGCTTCGAACACTGAAGCTTTCTTT	CASILKEASNTEAFF
NA	TRBV15	TRBJ2-7	TRBD2	TGTGCCACCAGCAAAGGCCGGGAGGCCTACGAGCAGTACTTC	CATSKGREAYEQYF
NA	TRBV6-1	TRBJ2-7	NA	TGTGCCAGCAGTCTGGACAGCGCTTACGAGCAGTACTTC	CASSLDSAYEQYF
NA	TRBV25-1	TRBJ2-1	NA	TGTGCCAGCAGCAGCAGGGGCCAGTACAATGAGCAGTTCTTC	CASSSRGQYNEQFF
NA	TRBV27	TRBJ1-1	NA	TGTGCCAGCAGTTACAGAGTAAACACTGAAGCTTTCTTT	CASSYRVNTEAFF
NA	TRBV30	TRBJ1-2	NA	TGTGCCTGCCCTAAGGAACAGGGACGAGGCTACACCTTC	CACPKEQGRGYTF
NA	TRBV7-9	TRBJ2-2	TRBD2	TGTGCCAGCAGCTTACCGACTAGCGGGAGGGACGGGGAGCTGTTTTTT	CASSLPTSGRDGELFF
NA	TRBV5-1	TRBJ2-1	NA	TGCGCCAGCAGCTTGGCCGAGGGATCGGAGGGGCAGTTCTTC	CASSLAEGSEGQFF
once	TRBV2	TRBJ2-5	NA	TGTGCCAGCAGTCCGACTGAGTACCAAGAGACCCAGTACTTC	CASSPTEYQETQYF
NA	TRBV6-5	TRBJ2-7	NA	TGTGCCAGCAGTTACTTAGGGAGAAGCTACGAGCAGTACTTC	CASSYLGRSYEQYF
NA	TRBV25-1	TRBJ2-7	TRBD2	TGTGCCAGCAGTCAACTAGCGGGACTGGGCGAGCAGTACTTC	CASSQLAGLGEQYF
NA	TRBV9	TRBJ2-1	TRBD2	TGTGCCAGCAGCACTAGCGGGAGCTCCTACAATGAGCAGTTCTTC	CASSTSGSSYNEQFF
NA	TRBV19	TRBJ2-1	TRBD2	TGTGCCAGTAGTATGGTTCCCCGACTAGCGGGAGGGCCTGTGGGCGAGCAGTTCTTC	CASSMVPRLAGGPVGEQFF
once	TRBV19	TRBJ1-2	NA	TGTGCCAGTAGTGGAACAGGGCGGTATGGCTACACCTTC	CASSGTGRYGYTF
once	TRBV19	TRBJ2-1	TRBD1	TGTGCCAGTAGTACCGGTCGACAGGGTGAGCAGTTCTTC	CASSTGRQGEQFF
NA	TRBV6-5	TRBJ1-1	TRBD1	TGTGCCAGCAGACGACAGGGAGGAGAAGCTTTCTTT	CASRRQGGEAFF
NA	TRBV9	TRBJ2-7	NA	TGTGCCAGCAGCGTAGCTGGCACCACTACCTACGAGCAGTACTTC	CASSVAGTTTYEQYF
NA	TRBV5-1	TRBJ2-2	NA	TGCGCCAGCAGCTTGGCCGGGACACCGAACACCGGGGAGCTGTTTTTT	CASSLAGTPNTGELFF
NA	TRBV6-1	TRBJ2-7	NA	TGTGCCAGCAGTGTTGCTTTCGGTTCCTACGAGCAGTACTTC	CASSVAFGSYEQYF
NA	TRBV15	TRBJ1-4	NA	TGTGCCACCAGCAGAGAGCAGGCCAATAATGAAAAACTGTTTTTT	CATSREQANNEKLFF
once	TRBV6-1	TRBJ2-3	NA	NA	CASILARSTDTQYF
NA	TRBV13	TRBJ2-7	NA	TGTGCCAGCAGCCCAGGGTCAGCTTTCGCTCACTACGAGCAGTACTTC	CASSPGSAFAHYEQYF
NA	TRBV25-1	TRBJ2-7	TRBD1	TGTGCCAGCAGTGCCGGGACAGGCAACTACGAGCAGTACTTC	CASSAGTGNYEQYF
NA	TRBV11-1	TRBJ2-1	NA	TGTGCCAGCAGCTTAGCAATCGGTGTAGAGCAGTTCTTC	CASSLAIGVEQFF
NA	TRBV4-1	TRBJ2-7	NA	TGCGCCAGCAGCCGGGCGGGACTTGCTACCTACGAGCAGTACTTC	CASSRAGLATYEQYF
NA	TRBV18	TRBJ1-1	TRBD1	TGTGCCAGCTCACCGAACCGGGACAGGGGGCTAGCTTTCTTT	CASSPNRDRGLAFF
NA	TRBV11-3	TRBJ2-1	NA	TGTGCCAGCAGCTTAGATTGGGCCGTCAGGTACAATGAGCAGTTCTTC	CASSLDWAVRYNEQFF
few	TRBV6-6	TRBJ1-5	NA	TGTGCCAGCAGTGCCGACAAGACCAATCAGCCCCAGCATTTT	CASSADKTNQPQHF
NA	TRBV5-1	TRBJ2-2	NA	TGCGCCAGCAGCTTGGCCGGGGATGGCTCCGGGGAGCTGTTTTTT	CASSLAGDGSGELFF
NA	TRBV9	TRBJ2-3	TRBD1	TGTGCCAGCAGCGACCGGACAGGGGTGAGGGATACGCAGTATTTT	CASSDRTGVRDTQYF
NA	TRBV5-1	TRBJ2-1	TRBD2	TGCGCCAGCAGCTTGGATTCTAGCGGGAGGGCTGCGGGGTATGAGCAGTTCTTC	CASSLDSSGRAAGYEQFF
NA	TRBV28	TRBJ2-1	TRBD1	TGTGCCAGCAGTTATCCGGGACAGGGCAATGAGCAGTTCTTC	CASSYPGQGNEQFF
NA	TRBV5-6	TRBJ1-2	NA	TGTGCCAGCAGCTCTTTACGTCAGGGCAGTAACTATGGCTACACCTTC	CASSSLRQGSNYGYTF
once	TRBV5-1	TRBJ2-1	TRBD2	TGCGCCAGCAGCGCCCCTAGCGGGAGGGCGCAGTTCTTC	CASSAPSGRAQFF
NA	TRBV29-1	TRBJ2-1	NA	TGCAGCGTGGACTTAGGCGCCGAGCAGTTCTTC	CSVDLGAEQFF
few	TRBV6-5	TRBJ2-2	NA	TGTGCCAGCAGTTCCGGGGGCACCGGGGAGCTGTTTTTT	CASSSGGTGELFF
once	TRBV29-1	TRBJ2-7	TRBD1	TGCAGCGCCATGGGACAGGTAGCGTCCTACGAGCAGTACTTC	CSAMGQVASYEQYF
once	TRBV11-2	TRBJ2-5	NA	TGTGCCAGCAGCTTACACTACAGCGGTGAGACCCAGTACTTC	CASSLHYSGETQYF
NA	TRBV9	TRBJ2-3	NA	TGTGCCAGCAGCGTAGGAGGGTCGAGCGCAGATACGCAGTATTTT	CASSVGGSSADTQYF
NA	TRBV4-2	TRBJ2-1	NA	TGTGCCAGCAGCCAAGGACAGCGAGATGAGCAGTTCTTC	CASSQGQRDEQFF
NA	TRBV11-3	TRBJ1-1	TRBD1	TGTGCCAGCAGCTTGGGACAGGGAGGCACTGAAGCTTTCTTT	CASSLGQGGTEAFF
NA	TRBV4-2	TRBJ2-1	NA	TGTGCCAGCAGCCAAAAGTGGGGGGAGAATAATGAGCAGTTCTTC	CASSQKWGENNEQFF